This record looks at one T cell receptor beta chain sequence and its context. Its antigen is unidentified. Sequencing used immunoSEQ multiplex PCR; TCRdb keeps in-frame clones, though not all of them. The table lists 55,000 to 75,000 clones, roughly 90% of them singletons. This entry belongs to a study of resident and recirculating memory T cells in vitiligo. Regarding the study as a whole: Different lesions suggested infiltration by different T cell clones. Clonality differed among vitiligo lesions, with no unique dominant clone.

Germline assignment: CDR1 SGDLS and CDR2 YYNGEE. V was trimmed by 4 bases and J by 0 bases, leaving 19 bases between them. The CDR3 is 17 residues long. The specimen sequenced was blood. The chain combines TRBV9 with TRBJ1-2; a possible D gene is TRBD1 (5 bases). The TCR comes from a male donor with vitiligo. The CDR3 here is CASSPGGGVLPNYGYTF. CDR3 sequence (DNA): TGTGCCAGCAGCCCCGGGGGAGGGGTCCTTCCTAACTATGGCTACACCTTC.